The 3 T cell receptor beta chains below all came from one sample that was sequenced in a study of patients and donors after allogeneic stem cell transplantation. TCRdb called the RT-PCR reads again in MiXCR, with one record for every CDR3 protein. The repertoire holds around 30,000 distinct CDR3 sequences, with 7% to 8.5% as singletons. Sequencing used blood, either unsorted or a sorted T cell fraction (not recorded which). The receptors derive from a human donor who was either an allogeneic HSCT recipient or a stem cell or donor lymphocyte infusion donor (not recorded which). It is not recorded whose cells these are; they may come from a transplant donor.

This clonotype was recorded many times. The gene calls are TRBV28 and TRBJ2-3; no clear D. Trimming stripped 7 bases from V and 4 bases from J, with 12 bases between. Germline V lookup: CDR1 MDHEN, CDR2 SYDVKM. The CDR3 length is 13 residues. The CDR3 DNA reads TGTGCCAGCACTATAGGGTCATCAGATACGCAGTATTTT. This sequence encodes CASTIGSSDTQYF.

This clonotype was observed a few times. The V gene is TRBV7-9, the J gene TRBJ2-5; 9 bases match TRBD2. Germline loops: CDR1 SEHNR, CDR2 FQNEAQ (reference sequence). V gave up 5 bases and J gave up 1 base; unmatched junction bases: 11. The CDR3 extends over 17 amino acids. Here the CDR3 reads CASSPRPGREGQETQYF. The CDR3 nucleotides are TGTGCCAGCAGCCCCCGCCCCGGGCGGGAGGGCCAAGAGACCCAGTACTTC.

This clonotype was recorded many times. In nucleotides, the CDR3 is TGTGCCAGCAGCACCCGCTCGACGGACTACACCTTC. Residues: CASSTRSTDYTF. The J gene is TRBJ1-2, the V gene TRBV7-2, with D hard to call. The germline gives CDR1 SGHTA, CDR2 FQGNSA. V was shortened by 5 bases and J by 10 bases, with 14 bases between the two germline ends. The CDR3 contains 12 residues.